These 3 T cell receptor beta chains were all obtained from the same sample, sequenced in a study of T-cell memory formation after mild COVID-19. TCRdb reanalysed the 5' RACE reads using MiXCR and keeps one entry per CDR3 protein. The sample shows a few hundred thousand distinct CDR3 sequences, roughly 20% of them seen only once. The specimen sequenced was PBMCs or a T cell subset sorted from them (not recorded which). Receptors were obtained from a man between 18 and 35 years old who had mild COVID-19 (a few samples of this study predate the infection). Cell type and time point are not known.

This clonotype was seen at least ten times. This chain links TRBV6-6 with TRBJ2-2, with no clear D. This CDR3 contains 15 residues. Trimming took off 2 bases at V and 0 bases at J, with 7 bases between the two ends. Germline CDR1 MNHNY, CDR2 SVGAGI (reference sequence). CDR3 sequence: CASSYRAANTGELFF. In DNA form, the CDR3 reads TGTGCCAGCAGTTACAGGGCAGCGAACACCGGGGAGCTGTTTTTT.

The gene calls are TRBV6-6 and TRBJ2-7; D gene unclear. This CDR3 contains 14 residues. V lost 3 bases, J lost 0 bases, and 9 bases lay in between. Germline V lookup: CDR1 MNHNY, CDR2 SVGAGI (reference sequence). The CDR3 DNA follows: TGTGCCAGCAGTTATCTGACGAGCTCCTACGAGCAGTACTTC. This sequence encodes CASSYLTSSYEQYF.

This chain connects TRBV4-2 to TRBJ1-1; unclear D gene. The germline gives CDR1 LGHNA, CDR2 YNFKEQ. V shed 1 base and J shed 8 bases, with 8 bases lying between them. This CDR3 is built from 12 residues. The DNA for the CDR3 is TGTGCCAGCAGCCAAGCGGGCAGGGAAGCTTTCTTT. Protein product: CASSQAGREAFF.